This section outlines one T cell receptor beta chain sequence together with its context. Original data processing: How many nucleated cells were present was estimated from reference gene primer amplification. The method was immunoSEQ multiplex PCR; TCRdb's version includes in-frame clones alone and lacks a portion of them. The V and J calls and clone size come from that table; D and trimming were worked out from the DNA. The sample has some 350,000 clones, roughly 90% seen once. The data originate from a study of blood T cell repertoires in COVID-19. Study-wide context: Sites across the United States, Italy and Spain contributed samples from acute and convalescent COVID-19. PBMCs, B-cell-depleted T cells, or T cells provided the cDNA or gDNA that made up the material.

V dropped 0 bases and J dropped 8 bases, with 7 bases sitting between them. Germline assignment: CDR1 LGHDT and CDR2 YNNKEL (reference sequence). This CDR3 is 12 amino acids long. The chain couples TRBV3-1 (or the pseudogene TRBV3-2) to TRBJ1-2; D is possibly TRBD1 (5 bases). This TCR derives from a woman aged 25-40 years with COVID-19, enrolled during active disease. Material for sequencing was peripheral blood. The CDR3 loop reads CASSQEGAGYTF. The CDR3 DNA follows: TGTGCCAGCAGCCAAGAAGGGGCCGGCTACACCTTC.